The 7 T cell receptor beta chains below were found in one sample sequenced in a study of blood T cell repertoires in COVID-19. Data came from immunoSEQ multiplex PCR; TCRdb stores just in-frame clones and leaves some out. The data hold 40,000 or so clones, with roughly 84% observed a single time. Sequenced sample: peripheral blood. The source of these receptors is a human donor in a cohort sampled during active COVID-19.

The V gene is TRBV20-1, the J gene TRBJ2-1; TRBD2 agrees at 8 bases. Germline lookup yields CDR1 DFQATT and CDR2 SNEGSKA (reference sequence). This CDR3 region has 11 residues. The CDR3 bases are TGCAGGGCAACTAGCGGCCATGAGCAGTTCTTC. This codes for CRATSGHEQFF.

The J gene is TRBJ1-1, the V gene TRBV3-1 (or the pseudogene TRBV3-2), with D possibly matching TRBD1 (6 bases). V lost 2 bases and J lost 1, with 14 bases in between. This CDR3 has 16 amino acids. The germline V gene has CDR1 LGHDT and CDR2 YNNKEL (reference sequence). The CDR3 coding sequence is TGTGCCAGCAGCCAAAGATTACAGGGCGCGAACACTGAAGCTTTCTTT. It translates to CASSQRLQGANTEAFF.

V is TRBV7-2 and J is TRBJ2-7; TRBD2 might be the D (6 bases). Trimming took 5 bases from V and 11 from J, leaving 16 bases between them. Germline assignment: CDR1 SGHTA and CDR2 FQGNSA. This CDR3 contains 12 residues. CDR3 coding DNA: TGTGCCAGCAGCCTAGAGGCGGGGACGAAGTACTTC. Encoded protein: CASSLEAGTKYF.

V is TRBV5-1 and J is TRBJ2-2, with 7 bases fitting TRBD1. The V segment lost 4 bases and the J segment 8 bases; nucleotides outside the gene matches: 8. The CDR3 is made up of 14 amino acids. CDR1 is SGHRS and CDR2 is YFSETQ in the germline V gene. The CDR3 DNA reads TGCGCCAGCAGCCCCAACAGGGGCGTGGGGGAGCTGTTTTTT. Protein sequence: CASSPNRGVGELFF.

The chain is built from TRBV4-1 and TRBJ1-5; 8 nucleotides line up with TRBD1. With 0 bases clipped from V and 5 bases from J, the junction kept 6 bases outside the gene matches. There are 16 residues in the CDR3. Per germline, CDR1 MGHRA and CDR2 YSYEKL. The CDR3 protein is CASSQDPGQGHQPQHF. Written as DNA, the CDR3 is TGCGCCAGCAGCCAAGATCCCGGACAGGGCCATCAGCCCCAGCATTTT.

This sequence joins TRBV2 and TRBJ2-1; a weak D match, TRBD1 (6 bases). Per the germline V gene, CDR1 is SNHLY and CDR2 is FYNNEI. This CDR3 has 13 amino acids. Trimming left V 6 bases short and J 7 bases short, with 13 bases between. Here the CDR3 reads CASRKGTWNEQFF. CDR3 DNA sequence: TGTGCCAGCAGGAAAGGGACATGGAATGAGCAGTTCTTC. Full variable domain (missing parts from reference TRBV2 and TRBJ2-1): EPEVTQTPSHQVTQMGQEVILRCVPISNHLYFYWYRQILGQKVEFLVSFYNNEISEKSEIFDDQFSVERPDGSNFTLKIRSTKLEDSAMYFCASRKGTWNEQFFGPGTRLTVL.

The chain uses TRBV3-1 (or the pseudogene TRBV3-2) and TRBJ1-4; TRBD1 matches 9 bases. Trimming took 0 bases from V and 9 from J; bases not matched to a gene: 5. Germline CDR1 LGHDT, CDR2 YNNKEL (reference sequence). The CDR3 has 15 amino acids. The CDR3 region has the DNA TGTGCCAGCAGCCAAGATCCAGGACAGGGGCAAAAACTGTTTTTT. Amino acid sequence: CASSQDPGQGQKLFF.